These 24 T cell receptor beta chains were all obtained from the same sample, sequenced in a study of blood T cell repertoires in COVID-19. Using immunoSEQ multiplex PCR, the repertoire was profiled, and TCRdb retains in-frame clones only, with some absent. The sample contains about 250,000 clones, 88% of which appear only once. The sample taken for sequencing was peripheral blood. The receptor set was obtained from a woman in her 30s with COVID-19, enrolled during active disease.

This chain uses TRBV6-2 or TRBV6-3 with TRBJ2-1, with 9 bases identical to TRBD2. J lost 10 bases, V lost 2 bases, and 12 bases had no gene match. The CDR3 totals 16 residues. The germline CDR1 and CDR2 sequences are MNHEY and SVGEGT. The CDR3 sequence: CASSYPWRGGPQEQFF. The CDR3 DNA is TGTGCCAGCAGTTACCCCTGGCGGGGGGGCCCACAAGAGCAGTTCTTC.

This CDR3 is CASSALPSAQWLYEQFF. CDR3 in DNA: TGTGCCAGCAGCGCCCTCCCTAGCGCTCAGTGGTTATATGAGCAGTTCTTC. The chain combines TRBV13 with TRBJ2-1, with D possibly being TRBD2 (6 bases). This CDR3 is 17 amino acids long. The germline gives CDR1 PRHDT, CDR2 FYEKMQ (reference sequence). V shed 5 bases and J shed 8 bases, with 25 bases lying between them.

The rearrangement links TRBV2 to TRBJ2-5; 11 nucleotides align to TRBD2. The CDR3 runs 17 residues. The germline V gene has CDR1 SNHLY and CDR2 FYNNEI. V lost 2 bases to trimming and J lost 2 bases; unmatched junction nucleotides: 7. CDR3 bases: TGTGCCAGCAGTGAATTACTAGCGGGGGTGAATCAAGAGACCCAGTACTTC. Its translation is CASSELLAGVNQETQYF.

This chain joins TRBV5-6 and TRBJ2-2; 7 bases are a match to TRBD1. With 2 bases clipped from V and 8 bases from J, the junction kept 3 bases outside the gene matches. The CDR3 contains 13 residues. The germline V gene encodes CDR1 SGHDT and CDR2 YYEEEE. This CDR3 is CASSLPGQGELFF. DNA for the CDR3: TGTGCCAGCAGCTTACCGGGACAGGGGGAGCTGTTTTTT. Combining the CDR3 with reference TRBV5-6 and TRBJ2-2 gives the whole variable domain DAGVTQSPTHLIKTRGQQVTLRCSPKSGHDTVSWYQQALGQGPQFIFQYYEEEERQRGNFPDRFSGHQFPNYSSELNVNALLLGDSALYLCASSLPGQGELFFGEGSRLTVL.

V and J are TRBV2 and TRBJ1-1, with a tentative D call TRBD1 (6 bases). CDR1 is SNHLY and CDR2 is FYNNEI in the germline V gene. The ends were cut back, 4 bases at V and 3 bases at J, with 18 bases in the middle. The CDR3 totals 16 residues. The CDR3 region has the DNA TGTGCCAGCAGTGCCTCAGGTACGGGGGGCCACACTGAAGCTTTCTTT. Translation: CASSASGTGGHTEAFF.

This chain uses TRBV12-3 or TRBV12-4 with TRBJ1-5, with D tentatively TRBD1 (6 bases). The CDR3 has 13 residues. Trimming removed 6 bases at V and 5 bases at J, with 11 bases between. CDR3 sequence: CASRRDRYQPQHF. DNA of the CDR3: TGTGCCAGCAGACGTGACAGGTATCAGCCCCAGCATTTT.

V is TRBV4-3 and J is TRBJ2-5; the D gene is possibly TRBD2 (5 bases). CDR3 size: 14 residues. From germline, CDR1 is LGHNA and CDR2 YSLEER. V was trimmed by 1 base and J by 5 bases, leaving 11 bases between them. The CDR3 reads CASSQVIGSETQYF. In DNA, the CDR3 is TGCGCCAGCAGCCAAGTCATAGGGAGCGAGACCCAGTACTTC.

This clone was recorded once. CDR3 residues: CASSRSEEGETQYF. The CDR3 nucleotides are TGTGCCAGCAGCAGGAGTGAGGAGGGGGAGACCCAGTACTTC. J is TRBJ2-5 and V is TRBV6-5, with D possibly being TRBD2 (6 bases). CDR1 and CDR2 (germline): MNHEY, SVGAGI. The CDR3 is 14 amino acids. The V end was cut by 6 bases, the J end by 5 bases, with 16 bases between.

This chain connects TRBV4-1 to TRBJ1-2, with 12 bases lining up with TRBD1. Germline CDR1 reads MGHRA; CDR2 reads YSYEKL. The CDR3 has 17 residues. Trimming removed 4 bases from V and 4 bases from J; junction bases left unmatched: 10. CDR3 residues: CASSPGQGAGDPYGYTF. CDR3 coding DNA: TGCGCCAGCAGCCCGGGACAGGGGGCTGGGGATCCCTATGGCTACACCTTC.

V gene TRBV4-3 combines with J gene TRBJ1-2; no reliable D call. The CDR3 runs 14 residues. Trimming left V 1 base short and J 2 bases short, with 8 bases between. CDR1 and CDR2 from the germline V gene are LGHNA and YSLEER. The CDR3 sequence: CASSQVSVNYGYTF. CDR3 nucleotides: TGCGCCAGCAGCCAAGTTTCAGTAAACTATGGCTACACCTTC.

The CDR3 DNA is TGTGCCAGCAGCCAAGATTTGAACATCTACAATGAGCAGTTCTTC. Protein: CASSQDLNIYNEQFF. The chain recombines TRBV14 with TRBJ2-1; no firm D call. CDR1 is SGHDN and CDR2 is FVKESK in the germline V gene. The CDR3 extends over 15 amino acids. Trimming stripped 0 bases from V and 3 bases from J, with 9 bases between.

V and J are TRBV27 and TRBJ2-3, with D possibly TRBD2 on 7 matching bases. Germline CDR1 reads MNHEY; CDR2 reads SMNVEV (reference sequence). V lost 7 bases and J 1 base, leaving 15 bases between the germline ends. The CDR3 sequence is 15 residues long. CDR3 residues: CASTLGGGRTDTQYF. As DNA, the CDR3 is TGTGCCAGCACTCTTGGGGGGGGGCGCACAGATACGCAGTATTTT.

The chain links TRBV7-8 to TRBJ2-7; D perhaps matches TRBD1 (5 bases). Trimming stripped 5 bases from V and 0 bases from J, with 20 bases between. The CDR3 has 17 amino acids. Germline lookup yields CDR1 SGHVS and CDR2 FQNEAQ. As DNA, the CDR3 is TGTGCCAGCAGCCAAAACATAGACAGATCCAGCTCCTACGAGCAGTACTTC. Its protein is CASSQNIDRSSSYEQYF. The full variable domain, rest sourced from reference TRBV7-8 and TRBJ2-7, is GAGVSQSPRYKVAKRGQDVALRCDPISGHVSLFWYQQALGQGPEFLTYFQNEAQLDKSGLPSDRFFAERPEGSVSTLKIQRTQQEDSAVYLCASSQNIDRSSSYEQYFGPGTRLTVT.

The CDR3 here is CASSAGLVSGNTIYF. The CDR3 nucleotides read TGTGCCAGCAGCGCGGGGCTAGTCTCTGGAAACACCATATATTTT. The chain has TRBV11-2 and TRBJ1-3; tentatively, D is TRBD1 (5 bases). The CDR3 totals 15 residues. Germline CDR1 reads SGHAT; CDR2 reads FQNNGV. V was cut by 5 bases and J by 0 bases, with 11 bases left in between.

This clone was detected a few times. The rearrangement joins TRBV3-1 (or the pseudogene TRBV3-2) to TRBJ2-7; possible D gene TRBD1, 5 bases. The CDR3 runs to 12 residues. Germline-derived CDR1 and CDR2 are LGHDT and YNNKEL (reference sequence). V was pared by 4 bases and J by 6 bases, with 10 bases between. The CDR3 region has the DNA TGTGCCAGCAGCCCTCAGGGTGCCGAGCAGTACTTC. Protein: CASSPQGAEQYF.

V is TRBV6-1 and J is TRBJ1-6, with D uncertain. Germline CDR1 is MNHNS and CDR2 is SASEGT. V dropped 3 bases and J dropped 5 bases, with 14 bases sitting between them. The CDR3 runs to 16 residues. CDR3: CASSDSLQINNSPLHF. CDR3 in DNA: TGTGCCAGCAGTGATTCCCTGCAGATAAATAATTCACCCCTCCACTTT.

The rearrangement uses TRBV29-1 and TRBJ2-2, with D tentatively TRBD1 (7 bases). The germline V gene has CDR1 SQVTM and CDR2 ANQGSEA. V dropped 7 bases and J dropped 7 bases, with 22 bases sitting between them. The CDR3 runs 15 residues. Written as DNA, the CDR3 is TGCAGCGCCCTGTCAGGGGGGATTGTCAGCGGGGAGCTGTTTTTT. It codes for CSALSGGIVSGELFF.

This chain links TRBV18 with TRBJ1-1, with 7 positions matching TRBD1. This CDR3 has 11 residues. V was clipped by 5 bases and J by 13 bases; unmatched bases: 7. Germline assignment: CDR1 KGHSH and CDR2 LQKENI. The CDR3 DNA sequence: TGTGCCAGCTCATCCGACAGGGTCGGTTTCTTT. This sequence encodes CASSSDRVGFF. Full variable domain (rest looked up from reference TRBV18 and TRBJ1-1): NAGVMQNPRHLVRRRGQEARLRCSPMKGHSHVYWYRQLPEEGLKFMVYLQKENIIDESGMPKERFSAEFPKEGPSILRIQQVVRGDSAAYFCASSSDRVGFFGQGTRLTVV.

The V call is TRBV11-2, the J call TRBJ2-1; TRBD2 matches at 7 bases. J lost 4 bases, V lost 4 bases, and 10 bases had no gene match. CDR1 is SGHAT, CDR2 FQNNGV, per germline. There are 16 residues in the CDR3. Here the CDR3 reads CASSSEWGGRYNEQFF. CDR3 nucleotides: TGTGCCAGCAGCTCCGAGTGGGGAGGGCGGTACAATGAGCAGTTCTTC. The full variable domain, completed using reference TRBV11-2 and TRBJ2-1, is EAGVAQSPRYKIIEKRQSVAFWCNPISGHATLYWYQQILGQGPKLLIQFQNNGVVDDSQLPKDRFSAERLKGVDSTLKIQPAKLEDSAVYLCASSSEWGGRYNEQFFGPGTRLTVL.

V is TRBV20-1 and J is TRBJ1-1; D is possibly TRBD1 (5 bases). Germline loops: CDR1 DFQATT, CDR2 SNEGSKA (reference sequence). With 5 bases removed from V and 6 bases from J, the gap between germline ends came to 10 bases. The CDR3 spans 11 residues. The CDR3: CSAGRGAEAFF. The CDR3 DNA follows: TGCAGTGCTGGCCGGGGGGCTGAAGCTTTCTTT.

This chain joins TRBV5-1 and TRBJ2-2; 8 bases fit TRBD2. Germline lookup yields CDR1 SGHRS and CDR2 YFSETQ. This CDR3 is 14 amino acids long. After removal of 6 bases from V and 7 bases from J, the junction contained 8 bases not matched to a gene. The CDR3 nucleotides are TGCGCCAGCAACCTCGGGGGGGCTCGCGGGGAGCTGTTTTTT. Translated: CASNLGGARGELFF.

The CDR3 nucleotides read TGTGCCAGCGAGGATTCTGGGGCCAACGTCCTGACTTTC. Amino acids: CASEDSGANVLTF. The chain employs TRBV28 and TRBJ2-6; D remains unclear. Germline loops: CDR1 MDHEN, CDR2 SYDVKM. V was trimmed by 8 bases and J by 1 base, leaving 6 bases between them. The CDR3 spans 13 residues.

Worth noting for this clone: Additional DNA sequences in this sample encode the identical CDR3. The CDR3 here is CASSPPGGETQYF. The CDR3 bases are TGTGCCAGCTCACCACCGGGAGGGGAGACCCAGTACTTC. The V and J genes are TRBV18 and TRBJ2-5; TRBD2 matches 7 bases. The V segment lost 0 bases and the J segment 5 bases; nucleotides outside the gene matches: 0. CDR1 is KGHSH and CDR2 is LQKENI in the germline V gene. CDR3 length: 13 residues.

The CDR3 reads CASSQDPMSGYTF. The DNA of the CDR3 is TGTGCCAGCAGCCAAGACCCAATGTCTGGCTACACCTTC. V usage is TRBV4-2 and J usage is TRBJ1-2, with D uncertain. With 0 bases removed from V and 7 bases from J, the gap between germline ends came to 9 bases. The CDR3 extends over 13 amino acids. Germline values: CDR1 LGHNA, CDR2 YNFKEQ.